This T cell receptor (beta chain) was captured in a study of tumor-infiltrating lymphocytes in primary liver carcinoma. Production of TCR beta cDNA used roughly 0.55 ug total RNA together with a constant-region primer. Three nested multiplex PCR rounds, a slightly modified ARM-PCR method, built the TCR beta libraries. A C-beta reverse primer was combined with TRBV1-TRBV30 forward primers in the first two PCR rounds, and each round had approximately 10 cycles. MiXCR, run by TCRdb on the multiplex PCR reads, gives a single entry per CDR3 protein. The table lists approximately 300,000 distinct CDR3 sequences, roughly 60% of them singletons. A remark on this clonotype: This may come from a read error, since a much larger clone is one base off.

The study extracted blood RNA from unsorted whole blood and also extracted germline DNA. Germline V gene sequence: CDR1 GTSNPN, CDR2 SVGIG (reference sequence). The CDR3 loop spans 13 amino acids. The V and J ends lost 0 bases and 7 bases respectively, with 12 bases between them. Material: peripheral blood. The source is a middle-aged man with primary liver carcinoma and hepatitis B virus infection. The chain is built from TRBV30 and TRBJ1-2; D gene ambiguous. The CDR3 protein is CAWSVRIHCGYTF. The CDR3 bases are TGTGCCTGGAGTGTACGGATTCACTGTGGCTACACCTTC.